These 2 T cell receptor beta chains came from one sample sequenced in a study of PD-L1 blockade in urothelial cancer. Method: immunoSEQ multiplex PCR; TCRdb's copy keeps in-frame clones and lacks some. The sample records roughly 56,000 clones, 82% being singletons. Specimen: PBMCs, collected around atezolizumab (anti-PD-L1) treatment. The receptors were sampled from a man between 65 and 85 years old with urothelial cancer.

J is TRBJ2-1 and V is TRBV10-3; D may be TRBD2 (6 bases). CDR1 ENHRY and CDR2 SYGVKD come from the germline V gene. CDR3 length equals 16 residues. Trimming left V 3 bases short and J 4 bases short, with 16 bases between. For the CDR3, the DNA is TGTGCCATCAGTGACCTTTCTAGCGAGGCTTACAATGAGCAGTTCTTC. It yields the protein CAISDLSSEAYNEQFF.

V is TRBV7-6 and J is TRBJ1-1; 7 bases are a match to TRBD1. V trimming: 1 base; J trimming: 7 bases; junction bases outside the gene matches: 6. The germline V gene has CDR1 SGHVS and CDR2 FNYEAQ. This CDR3 contains 14 residues. The CDR3 is CASSLGRQGGEAFF. CDR3 coding DNA: TGTGCCAGCAGCTTAGGTCGACAGGGAGGTGAAGCTTTCTTT. Complete variable domain (other parts from reference TRBV7-6 and TRBJ1-1): GAGVSQSPRYKVTKRGQDVALRCDPISGHVSLYWYRQALGQGPEFLTYFNYEAQQDKSGLPNDRFSAERPEGSISTLTIQRTEQRDSAMYRCASSLGRQGGEAFFGQGTRLTVV.